The 2 T cell receptor beta chains listed next were all sequenced from one sample in a study of shared clonotypes between healthy human individuals. TCRdb's table, derived via immunoSEQ multiplex PCR, lists solely in-frame clones and lacks some. This table holds approximately 2,000,000 clones, 85% to 95% found once. The sample comprised naive CD4+ T cells from PBMCs. Subset indicated: CD45RA+ positively selected. Source of these receptors: a man aged 18 to 30 in good health. Some clones in this sample may be carry-over from other donors' samples.

The chain uses TRBV9 and TRBJ2-1; possible D gene TRBD2, 6 bases. CDR3 length equals 14 residues. Deletions cut 0 bases from V and 9 bases from J, with 13 bases between. CDR1 and CDR2 (germline): SGDLS, YYNGEE. The CDR3: CASSVAGGNGEQFF. CDR3 DNA sequence: TGTGCCAGCAGCGTAGCTGGCGGGAACGGTGAGCAGTTCTTC.

The chain links TRBV7-9 to TRBJ2-1; 7 positions match TRBD2. The J segment lost 4 bases and the V segment lost 1 base, leaving 13 bases of the junction unmatched. The CDR3 loop spans 18 amino acids. CDR1 and CDR2 from the germline V gene are SEHNR and FQNEAQ (reference sequence). CDR3 residues: CASSLVGSAGVSYNEQFF. In nucleotides, the CDR3 is TGTGCCAGCAGCTTAGTAGGGTCGGCGGGAGTGTCTTACAATGAGCAGTTCTTC.